This TCR beta chain was retrieved from a study of blood T cell repertoires in COVID-19. Turning to the study itself: Samples came from the United States, Italy and Spain, spanning acute and convalescent COVID-19. T cells, B-cell-depleted T cells, or PBMCs provided the cDNA or gDNA that served as material.

In the study's own analysis: It was from reference gene primer amplification that nucleated cell counts were estimated. Sequencing used immunoSEQ multiplex PCR; TCRdb keeps in-frame clones, though not all of them. V, J and clone size are taken as reported in that table, and D and trimming were inferred from the DNA itself. The top ten clones hold 10% to 13% of a sample with tens of thousands of clones, 85% of them seen once. V lost 3 bases to trimming and J lost 4 bases; unmatched junction nucleotides: 6. The CDR3 contains 14 residues. CDR1 is SGHRS and CDR2 is YFSETQ in the germline V gene. The sequence came from a human donor in a cohort sampled during active COVID-19. The chain joins TRBV5-1 to TRBJ1-2, with 7 bases lining up with TRBD1. Sequenced material: peripheral blood. The DNA of the CDR3 is TGCGCCAGCAGCTCCGGGACAGTAGTCTATGGCTACACCTTC. Translating gives CASSSGTVVYGYTF.